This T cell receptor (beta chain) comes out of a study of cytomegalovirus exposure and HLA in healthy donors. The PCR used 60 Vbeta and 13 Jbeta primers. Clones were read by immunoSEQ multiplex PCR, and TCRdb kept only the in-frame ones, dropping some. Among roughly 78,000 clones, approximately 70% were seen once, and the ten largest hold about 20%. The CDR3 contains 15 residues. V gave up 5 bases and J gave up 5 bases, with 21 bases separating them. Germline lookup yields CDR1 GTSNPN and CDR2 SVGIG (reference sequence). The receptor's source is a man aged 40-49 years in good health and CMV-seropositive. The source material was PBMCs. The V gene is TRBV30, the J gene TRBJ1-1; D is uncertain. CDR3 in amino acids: CAWRPFGVGGTEAFF. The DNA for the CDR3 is TGTGCCTGGCGACCATTCGGGGTTGGAGGGACTGAAGCTTTCTTT.